The source of this T cell receptor beta chain is a study of Graves' ophthalmopathy and Graves' hyperthyroidism. Overall study results and limits: Prediction of ophthalmopathy progression reached about 65% sensitivity and about 72% specificity. Ophthalmopathy cases were distinguished from stable hyperthyroidism by a 13-signature model, reaching just over 85% sensitivity and approximately 83% specificity.

Each hyperthyroidism patient was newly diagnosed, with under 2 months' duration, and aged 18 to 65. PBMCs were density-gradient isolated from around 11 ml fresh blood. V dropped 3 bases and J dropped 7 bases, with 25 bases sitting between them. The germline CDR1 and CDR2 sequences are SGHRS and YFSETQ. This CDR3 spans 17 amino acids. The authors amplified TCR beta CDR3 regions, and they did so from RNA transcripts for repertoire sequencing. In the first round, RT-PCR was carried out with HTBI primers, and a multiplex PCR formed the second round. TCRdb used MiXCR to reprocess the multiplex PCR reads, holding one entry per CDR3 protein. The repertoire includes some 370,000 distinct CDR3 sequences, about 18% of them detected once, and roughly 2.3% sits in the top ten. At least ten counts were recorded for this clonotype. Its antigen is not identified.

Source material: peripheral blood. The chain is built from TRBV5-1 and TRBJ1-1, with D perhaps matching TRBD1 (5 bases). The sequence was obtained from an adult woman with stable Graves' hyperthyroidism. This chain's CDR3 is CASSSEGGAGVMGEAFF. CDR3 DNA: TGCGCCAGCAGCTCAGAGGGTGGGGCCGGGGTGATGGGTGAAGCTTTCTTT.